This T cell receptor beta chain emerged from a study of blood T cell repertoires in COVID-19. Overall study: The analysed material was cDNA or gDNA that came from T cells, B-cell-depleted T cells, or PBMCs.

Recruited during active infection, patients (from Seattle) were subsequently followed longitudinally. V shed 1 base and J shed 6 bases, with 5 bases lying between them. CDR3 length: 12 amino acids. Germline V lookup: CDR1 MGHRA, CDR2 YSYEKL. Original analysis: Using reference gene primer amplification, nucleated cell counts were estimated. The table came from immunoSEQ multiplex PCR; TCRdb's copy has only in-frame clones and leaves some out. D and trimming were read from the DNA, whereas the V and J calls and clone size are those reported in that table. The profile covers tens of thousands of clones, with around 85% appearing a single time and more than 15% taken by the ten largest. This clone was observed once.

The gene calls are TRBV4-1 and TRBJ2-3; the D is unclear. Sequencing used peripheral blood. The receptor's source is a man between 35 and 55 years old with COVID-19, enrolled during active disease. The CDR3 protein is CASSQAVDTQYF. The CDR3 coding sequence is TGCGCCAGCAGCCAAGCGGTGGATACGCAGTATTTT.